These T cell receptor beta chains were read from a single sample in a study of blood T cell repertoires in COVID-19. Assay: immunoSEQ multiplex PCR; the TCRdb copy retains only in-frame clones and omits some. The profile shows approximately 190,000 clones, around 80% of them singletons. The specimen was peripheral blood. These receptors were collected from a woman between 55 and 75 years old with COVID-19, enrolled during active disease. The CDR3 runs from the conserved cysteine through the conserved F or W. A D gene is named only where the DNA matches it firmly. Not all rows give a size; the values are once, few, many and, for expanded clones, a class.

CDR3 protein,CDR3 DNA,clone size,D gene,J gene,V gene
CASSLDTRVGPQHF,TGTGCCAGCAGCTTAGATACTAGGGTCGGGCCCCAGCATTTT,-,-,TRBJ1-5,TRBV11-2
CASGLARGLAGYEQFF,TGTGCTAGTGGTTTGGCGAGAGGACTAGCGGGATATGAGCAGTTCTTC,-,TRBD2,TRBJ2-1,TRBV12-5
CASSLGRGGRTGELFF,TGCGCCAGCAGCTTGGGCCGGGGGGGCCGCACCGGGGAGCTGTTTTTT,-,TRBD2,TRBJ2-2,TRBV5-1
CASSSLGLAGPTDTQYF,TGCGCCAGCAGCTCGCTGGGACTAGCGGGACCCACAGATACGCAGTATTTT,-,TRBD2,TRBJ2-3,TRBV5-1
CASRTGSFADTQYF,TGTGCCAGTAGGACAGGTAGTTTTGCGGATACGCAGTATTTT,once,-,TRBJ2-3,TRBV19
CASSDPPGTGGRRELFF,TGTGCCAGCAGTGACCCCCCCGGGACAGGGGGGAGAAGGGAGCTGTTTTTT,few,TRBD1,TRBJ2-2,TRBV25-1
CASSMRRAIGSSEAFF,TGTGCCAGCAGTATGCGCAGGGCGATCGGTAGTTCTGAAGCTTTCTTT,-,-,TRBJ1-1,TRBV2
CASSMGGPSSYNEQFF,TGTGCCAGTAGTATGGGGGGGCCTAGCTCCTACAATGAGCAGTTCTTC,once,-,TRBJ2-1,TRBV19
CASSESLEAGYF,TGCGCCAGCAGTGAGTCACTAGAAGCCGGGTACTTC,-,-,TRBJ2-7,TRBV10-2
CASRPDRGTITGELFF,TGTGCCAGCAGACCCGACAGGGGAACAATCACCGGGGAGCTGTTTTTT,-,TRBD1,TRBJ2-2,TRBV6-4
CARSPLDTSSYNEQFF,TGTGCCAGAAGCCCACTGGACACGAGCTCCTACAATGAGCAGTTCTTC,-,-,TRBJ2-1,TRBV5-3
CASSLRQGSTDTQYF,TGCGCCAGCAGCTTGAGGCAGGGAAGCACAGATACGCAGTATTTT,few,-,TRBJ2-3,TRBV5-1
CAIKDSGGGTEAFF,TGTGCCATTAAGGACAGTGGAGGAGGCACTGAAGCTTTCTTT,-,-,TRBJ1-1,TRBV10-3
CAWSQSGWSQPQHF,TGTGCCTGGAGCCAGTCAGGGTGGAGTCAGCCCCAGCATTTT,-,-,TRBJ1-5,TRBV30
CASSLDELEKLFF,TGTGCCAGCAGCTTAGATGAACTCGAAAAACTGTTTTTT,few,-,TRBJ1-4,TRBV7-2
CASSFHGESYEQYF,TGTGCCAGCAGTTTTCACGGGGAATCCTACGAGCAGTACTTC,-,-,TRBJ2-7,TRBV28